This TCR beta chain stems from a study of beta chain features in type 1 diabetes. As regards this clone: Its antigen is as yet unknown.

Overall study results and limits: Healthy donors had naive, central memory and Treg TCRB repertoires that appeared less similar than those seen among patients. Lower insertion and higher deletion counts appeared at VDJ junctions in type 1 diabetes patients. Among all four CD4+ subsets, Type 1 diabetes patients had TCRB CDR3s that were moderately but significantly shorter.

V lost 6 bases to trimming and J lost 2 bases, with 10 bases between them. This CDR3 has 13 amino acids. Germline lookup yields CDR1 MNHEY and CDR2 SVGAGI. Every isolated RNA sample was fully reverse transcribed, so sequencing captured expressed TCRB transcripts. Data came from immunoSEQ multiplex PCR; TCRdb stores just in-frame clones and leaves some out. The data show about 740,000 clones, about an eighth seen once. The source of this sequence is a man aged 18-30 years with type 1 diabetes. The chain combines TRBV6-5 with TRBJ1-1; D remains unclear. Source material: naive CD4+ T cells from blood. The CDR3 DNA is TGTGCCAGCAGACAACAACCTAACACTGAAGCTTTCTTT. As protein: CASRQQPNTEAFF.